These 24 T cell receptor beta chains were sequenced from one sample in a study of blood T cell repertoires in COVID-19 (dated by TCRdb to 2020 to 2021). Library creation used the immunoSEQ multiplex PCR assay. TCRdb holds this immuneACCESS table with in-frame rearrangements only. Some clones are missing; in checked studies, unresolved V genes explain under half, and the rest has no known cause. In all, the sample holds fewer than 200,000 clones, and 70% to 90% of those were seen once. The top ten clonotypes cover around 8.6% of the sample. Source material: peripheral blood. The receptors come from a man aged 50 to 59 with active or convalescent COVID-19.

This clone came up a few times. The V and J genes are TRBV9 and TRBJ2-1; TRBD2 might be the D (6 bases). The CDR3 is 14 residues long. V shed 0 bases and J shed 2 bases, with 6 bases lying between them. Germline values: CDR1 SGDLS, CDR2 YYNGEE. In DNA form, the CDR3 reads TGTGCCAGCAGCGTAGCGGGGGCCTACAATGAGCAGTTCTTC. Translating gives CASSVAGAYNEQFF.

This rearrangement joins TRBV18 to TRBJ2-1; a weak D match, TRBD1 (5 bases). The CDR3 loop spans 17 amino acids. In germline, CDR1 is KGHSH, CDR2 LQKENI. Trimming pared 2 bases from V and 5 bases from J, leaving 19 bases between. For the CDR3, the DNA is TGTGCCAGCTCACCAGGTATGGTGGGGCTTCAAAACAATGAGCAGTTCTTC. Encoded protein: CASSPGMVGLQNNEQFF. The full variable domain, in which reference TRBV18 and TRBJ2-1 provide the parts outside the CDR3, is NAGVMQNPRHLVRRRGQEARLRCSPMKGHSHVYWYRQLPEEGLKFMVYLQKENIIDESGMPKERFSAEFPKEGPSILRIQQVVRGDSAAYFCASSPGMVGLQNNEQFFGPGTRLTVL.

The chain combines TRBV3-1 (or the pseudogene TRBV3-2) with TRBJ1-5, with 7 bases matching TRBD1. This CDR3 is 16 amino acids long. Germline V gene lookup returns CDR1 LGHDT and CDR2 YNNKEL (reference sequence). The junction had 3 bases not matched to a gene; V was cut back by 1 base and J by 0 bases. Here the CDR3 reads CASSQAGTVSNQPQHF. CDR3 DNA: TGTGCCAGCAGCCAAGCTGGGACAGTTAGCAATCAGCCCCAGCATTTT.

The rearrangement links TRBV10-3 to TRBJ1-1, with 10 bases that match TRBD1. CDR3 length: 15 residues. The germline CDR1 and CDR2 sequences are ENHRY and SYGVKD. V trimming: 3 bases; J trimming: 5 bases; junction bases outside the gene matches: 6. CDR3 region: CAISDGGQGRTEAFF. The CDR3 region has the DNA TGTGCCATCAGTGATGGGGGACAGGGGCGTACTGAAGCTTTCTTT.

The V gene is TRBV7-9, the J gene TRBJ1-2; D remains ambiguous. Germline values: CDR1 SEHNR, CDR2 FQNEAQ (reference sequence). The CDR3 is 16 residues long. V shed 0 bases and J shed 3 bases, with 14 bases lying between them. The CDR3 DNA sequence: TGTGCCAGCAGCTTAGCTCAGCGGGTGAACTACTATGGCTACACCTTC. It is translated as CASSLAQRVNYYGYTF.

The chain links TRBV6-1 to TRBJ1-1, with unresolved D. From germline, CDR1 is MNHNS and CDR2 SASEGT. This CDR3 has 12 amino acids. With 3 bases removed from V and 11 bases from J, the gap between germline ends came to 13 bases. The DNA of the CDR3 is TGTGCCAGCAGTGACGCGCGGGGTTGGGCTTTCTTT. It encodes CASSDARGWAFF.

The rearrangement joins TRBV25-1 to TRBJ2-1; D perhaps matches TRBD2 (6 bases). The CDR3 extends over 13 amino acids. The ends were cut back, 3 bases at V and 7 bases at J, with 10 bases in the middle. Looked up from germline, CDR1 is MGHDK and CDR2 is SYGVNS. The CDR3 here is CASSEGGTNEQFF. Written as DNA, the CDR3 is TGTGCCAGCAGTGAGGGAGGTACTAATGAGCAGTTCTTC.

The gene calls are TRBV2 and TRBJ1-2, with D possibly TRBD1 on 5 matching bases. This CDR3 region has 14 residues. Per germline, CDR1 SNHLY and CDR2 FYNNEI. V lost 7 bases and J 5 bases, leaving 17 bases between the germline ends. CDR3 sequence reads: CASTPKGSGYGYTF. The CDR3 DNA reads as TGTGCCAGCACCCCCAAGGGGTCCGGGTATGGCTACACCTTC.

The chain employs TRBV6-5 and TRBJ2-4; 7 bases are a match to TRBD2. Trimming at V came to 6 bases and at J to 3 bases, leaving 8 bases not matched to a gene. From germline, CDR1 is MNHEY and CDR2 SVGAGI. The CDR3 extends over 15 amino acids. The CDR3 protein is CASSVGGGDKNIQYF. DNA for the CDR3: TGTGCCAGCAGCGTGGGGGGAGGGGACAAAAACATTCAGTACTTC.

The chain has TRBV7-6 and TRBJ1-1; 8 bases match TRBD1. This CDR3 has 19 residues. The germline V gene encodes CDR1 SGHVS and CDR2 FNYEAQ. Trimming at V came to 4 bases and at J to 1 base, leaving 17 bases not matched to a gene. CDR3 sequence: CASSSTGTGMPGANTEAFF. The DNA of the CDR3 is TGTGCCAGCAGCTCAACCGGGACAGGCATGCCGGGGGCGAACACTGAAGCTTTCTTT.

The V and J genes are TRBV5-5 and TRBJ1-2; D possibly corresponds to TRBD1 (5 bases). The CDR3 totals 18 residues. V lost 0 bases to trimming and J lost 0 bases, with 18 bases between them. From germline, CDR1 is SGHKS and CDR2 YYEKEE (reference sequence). The CDR3 nucleotides are TGTGCCAGCAGCTTGGAAGGGGCAGGAACTTTAGCTAACTATGGCTACACCTTC. Its protein is CASSLEGAGTLANYGYTF.

The chain links TRBV6-5 to TRBJ1-2; D might be TRBD1 (5 bases). Trimming shortened V by 2 bases and J by 3 bases, and 13 bases separated the two germline ends. The CDR3 contains 15 residues. Germline CDR1 reads MNHEY; CDR2 reads SVGAGI. CDR3 coding DNA: TGTGCCAGCAGTTACGGAGACAGACGTCACTATGGCTACACCTTC. This gives the protein CASSYGDRRHYGYTF.

V and J are TRBV7-2 and TRBJ2-6; 7 nucleotides match TRBD1. Germline CDR1 is SGHTA and CDR2 is FQGNSA. The ends lost 5 bases at V and 0 bases at J; junction bases unmatched: 10. The CDR3 is 18 residues long. Here the CDR3 reads CASSPWDRKSSGANVLTF. CDR3 sequence (DNA): TGTGCCAGCAGCCCCTGGGACAGAAAATCCTCTGGGGCCAACGTCCTGACTTTC.

V gene TRBV15 combines with J gene TRBJ2-5, with a possible D match to TRBD1 (6 bases). CDR3 length equals 16 residues. Trimming pared 3 bases from V and 5 bases from J, leaving 19 bases between. Germline V gives CDR1 LNHNV, CDR2 YYDKDF (reference sequence). CDR3 DNA sequence: TGTGCCACCAGCAGTGCGGACAGAGTGGCGAGCGAGACCCAGTACTTC. Amino acid sequence: CATSSADRVASETQYF.

The chain links TRBV6-6 to TRBJ1-4; D is undetermined. The CDR3 is made up of 12 amino acids. V was shortened by 6 bases and J by 8 bases, with 10 bases between the two germline ends. Per germline, CDR1 MNHNY and CDR2 SVGAGI (reference sequence). CDR3 in amino acids: CASRTYSEKLFF. DNA of the CDR3: TGTGCCAGCAGAACGTACAGCGAAAAACTGTTTTTT.

The chain uses TRBV5-6 and TRBJ2-2; D is unclear. Germline lookup yields CDR1 SGHDT and CDR2 YYEEEE. Trimming removed 2 bases at V and 8 bases at J, with 7 bases between. The CDR3 contains 12 residues. The chain's CDR3 is CASSFSEGELFF. The DNA of the CDR3 is TGTGCCAGCAGCTTCTCAGAAGGGGAGCTGTTTTTT.

This chain joins TRBV21-1 and TRBJ2-7; the D segment call TRBD1 is taken from the table without a DNA check. TRBV21-1 is described as a pseudogene. The CDR3 length is 16 residues. In DNA form, the CDR3 reads TGTGCCAGCAGCAAACAGGGCCGGGACAGAACCTACGAGCAGTACTTC. Its protein is CASSKQGRDRTYEQYF.

The V gene is TRBV5-6, the J gene TRBJ1-4; tentative D call: TRBD1 (5 bases). This CDR3 spans 15 amino acids. The V end lost 4 bases, the J end lost 8 bases, and 18 bases lay between the germline ends. Germline lookup yields CDR1 SGHDT and CDR2 YYEEEE. The CDR3 sequence: CASSDALRGTEKLFF. The CDR3 bases are TGTGCCAGCAGCGACGCCTTAAGGGGTACGGAAAAACTGTTTTTT.

This clone appeared a single time. The J gene is TRBJ1-1, the V gene TRBV2; 7 nucleotides agree with TRBD1. Germline V gene lookup returns CDR1 SNHLY and CDR2 FYNNEI. This CDR3 region has 13 residues. Trimming at V came to 10 bases and at J to 7 bases, leaving 12 bases not matched to a gene. The CDR3 reads CAISRKQGLEAFF. The DNA for the CDR3 is TGTGCCATCTCCAGAAAACAGGGGCTTGAAGCTTTCTTT. The variable domain in full, with the rest retrieved from reference TRBV2 and TRBJ1-1, is EPEVTQTPSHQVTQMGQEVILRCVPISNHLYFYWYRQILGQKVEFLVSFYNNEISEKSEIFDDQFSVERPDGSNFTLKIRSTKLEDSAMYFCAISRKQGLEAFFGQGTRLTVV.

The chain carries TRBV5-6 and TRBJ2-1, with 9 bases lining up with TRBD2. The CDR3 is 14 amino acids. The V gene end was trimmed by 1 base and the J gene end by 8 bases; junction bases not matched to a gene: 4. CDR1 SGHDT and CDR2 YYEEEE come from the germline V gene. CDR3 coding DNA: TGTGCCAGCAGCTTGTGGCGGGGGGGAGATGAGCAGTTCTTC. Translation: CASSLWRGGDEQFF.

The rearrangement uses TRBV6-5 and TRBJ2-5, with 8 bases identical to TRBD2. The ends lost 5 bases at V and 2 bases at J; junction bases unmatched: 4. The CDR3 has 14 amino acids. The germline V gene encodes CDR1 MNHEY and CDR2 SVGAGI. The CDR3 protein is CASSLSGDQETQYF. DNA of the CDR3: TGTGCCAGCAGTCTTAGCGGGGATCAAGAGACCCAGTACTTC.

V usage is TRBV18 and J usage is TRBJ1-3; D is perhaps TRBD1 (5 bases). V lost 3 bases and J lost 0, with 12 bases in between. The CDR3 extends over 16 amino acids. Germline CDR1 KGHSH, CDR2 LQKENI. For the CDR3, the DNA is TGTGCCAGCTCACCCCGAGGGACTGACTCTGGAAACACCATATATTTT. Its protein is CASSPRGTDSGNTIYF.

The genes are TRBV12-5 and TRBJ2-1, with TRBD2 identical over 14 bases. The germline V gene encodes CDR1 LGHNT and CDR2 FRNRAP. The length of the CDR3 is 14 residues. The junction had 7 bases not matched to a gene; V was cut back by 6 bases and J by 12 bases. In DNA, the CDR3 is TGTGCTAGTGGGGGACTAGCGGGAGAAAAGGGGCAGTTCTTC. The encoded protein is CASGGLAGEKGQFF.

The rearrangement joins TRBV11-3 to TRBJ2-3; 8 nucleotides line up with TRBD1. With V trimmed by 5 bases and J by 3 bases, 7 bases remained unmatched. Per germline, CDR1 SGHNT and CDR2 YENEEA. CDR3 length equals 15 residues. The CDR3 coding sequence is TGTGCCAGCAGCCTTGGACAGGGTGGGACAGATACGCAGTATTTT. It codes for CASSLGQGGTDTQYF.